The 18 T cell receptor beta chains in this list originate from one sample, sequenced in a study of CD8+CD57+ T cells in acquired aplastic anemia. TCR beta VDJ and CDR3 profiles were obtained from a genomic DNA template. TCRdb processed the reads anew with MiXCR; each CDR3 protein has one entry. Of fewer than 200,000 distinct CDR3 sequences listed, 55% to 75% are singletons. The sample taken for sequencing was sorted CD4+, CD8+, or CD8+CD57+ T cells (not recorded which) from PBMCs. These receptors originate from a human donor in good health.

The chain is built from TRBV15 and TRBJ2-3, with D perhaps TRBD1 (6 bases). Germline CDR1 and CDR2: LNHNV and YYDKDF (reference sequence). This CDR3 has 16 residues. Trimming took off 0 bases at V and 0 bases at J, with 10 bases between the two ends. Written as DNA, the CDR3 is TGTGCCACCAGCAGAGATCGAAGGGGGAGCACAGATACGCAGTATTTT. Amino acid sequence: CATSRDRRGSTDTQYF.

This clonotype has ten or more counts. The chain has TRBV5-1 and TRBJ2-7; 8 bases match TRBD1. Trimming removed 0 bases from V and 2 bases from J; junction bases left unmatched: 1. This CDR3 region has 14 residues. The germline CDR1 and CDR2 sequences are SGHRS and YFSETQ. Here the CDR3 reads CASSLDRGAYEQYF. CDR3 DNA sequence: TGCGCCAGCAGCTTGGACAGGGGGGCCTACGAGCAGTACTTC. Supplemented by reference TRBV5-1 and TRBJ2-7, the full variable domain reads KAGVTQTPRYLIKTRGQQVTLSCSPISGHRSVSWYQQTPGQGLQFLFEYFSETQRNKGNFPGRFSGRQFSNSRSEMNVSTLELGDSALYLCASSLDRGAYEQYFGPGTRLTVT.

The chain's CDR3 is CATSRGRFSYNEQFF. DNA for the CDR3: TGTGCCACCAGCAGAGGACGGTTCTCCTACAATGAGCAGTTCTTC. This chain joins TRBV15 and TRBJ2-1; D uncertain. CDR1 LNHNV and CDR2 YYDKDF come from the germline V gene (reference sequence). Deletions cut 1 base from V and 0 bases from J, with 7 bases between. The CDR3 totals 15 residues.

V is TRBV7-9 and J is TRBJ2-3; 11 bases agree with TRBD2. The CDR3 length is 15 residues. Germline V gene sequence: CDR1 SEHNR, CDR2 FQNEAQ (reference sequence). V lost 5 bases and J lost 6; bases outside the gene matches: 7. CDR3 in DNA: TGTGCCAGCAGCCCCACTAGCGGGAGTTGGGATACGCAGTATTTT. Protein: CASSPTSGSWDTQYF.

The chain joins TRBV7-8 to TRBJ2-1, with 8 bases aligning to TRBD2. The CDR3 covers 16 residues. Germline V gene data show CDR1 as SGHVS and CDR2 as FQNEAQ. J gave up 5 bases and V 3 bases, and 9 bases lay outside the gene matches. The CDR3 nucleotides read TGTGCCAGCAGCTTGCCCAGCGGGAGAGTCGACAATGAGCAGTTCTTC. Translating it yields CASSLPSGRVDNEQFF.

This clonotype has only a few counts. The chain recombines TRBV7-9 with TRBJ2-1; no reliable D call. There are 15 residues in the CDR3. CDR1 is SEHNR and CDR2 is FQNEAQ in the germline V gene (reference sequence). With 5 bases removed from V and 7 bases from J, the gap between germline ends came to 18 bases. The CDR3 nucleotides read TGTGCCAGCAGCAGTGCTGGTAGGGTTCGGAATGAGCAGTTCTTC. As protein: CASSSAGRVRNEQFF.

This rearrangement joins TRBV24-1 to TRBJ2-7; 12 bases map to TRBD1. There are 17 residues in the CDR3. Germline CDR1 reads KGHDR; CDR2 reads SFDVKD. Trimming cost V 2 bases and J 5 bases; bases outside gene matches: 9. The CDR3 loop reads CATSDSPPGTGGNEQYF. In DNA, the CDR3 is TGTGCCACCAGTGATTCTCCCCCCGGGACAGGGGGCAACGAGCAGTACTTC.

The chain carries TRBV2 and TRBJ2-3; tentative D call: TRBD2 (6 bases). CDR1 is SNHLY, CDR2 FYNNEI, per germline. V was pared by 4 bases and J by 5 bases, with 22 bases between. The CDR3 runs 17 residues. The CDR3 nucleotides are TGTGCCAGCAGTGGGGGGGTAGGGCTAGGCCAGAGAGATACGCAGTATTTT. Protein product: CASSGGVGLGQRDTQYF.

This chain links TRBV7-3 with TRBJ2-3; TRBD2 matches at 11 bases. The CDR3 consists of 17 residues. The germline V gene has CDR1 SGHTA and CDR2 FQGTGA. Germline trimming cut 4 bases from V and 2 bases from J; bases unmatched to any gene: 8. The DNA of the CDR3 is TGTGCCAGCAGCTCTAAACTAGCGGGGGCTGACACAGATACGCAGTATTTT. It codes for CASSSKLAGADTDTQYF.

The chain uses TRBV27 and TRBJ2-1, with 8 bases lining up with TRBD2. Germline CDR1 and CDR2: MNHEY and SMNVEV (reference sequence). The CDR3 is 17 amino acids. V was pared by 1 base and J by 6 bases, with 11 bases of the junction left unmatched. The chain's CDR3 is CASSLWMSGRGPNEQFF. The CDR3 region has the DNA TGTGCCAGCAGTTTATGGATGAGCGGGAGAGGCCCCAATGAGCAGTTCTTC.

V gene TRBV20-1 combines with J gene TRBJ2-3, with D hard to call. The J call is in doubt because the DNA end fits TRBJ2-5 better. The CDR3 extends over 11 amino acids. The germline V gene has CDR1 DFQATT and CDR2 SNEGSKA (reference sequence). The chain's CDR3 is CSVLDLGTQYF. The CDR3 DNA follows: TGCAGTGTTCTAGACCTAGGAACCCAGTACTTC.

The rearrangement uses TRBV7-2 and TRBJ2-7, with D perhaps TRBD1 or TRBD2 (5 bases each). This CDR3 contains 14 residues. Looked up from germline, CDR1 is SGHTA and CDR2 is FQGNSA. V was trimmed by 6 bases and J by 3 bases, leaving 15 bases between them. As DNA, the CDR3 is TGTGCCAGCAGTCGACGGGACGGGGACTACGAGCAGTACTTC. Its translation: CASSRRDGDYEQYF.

The chain couples TRBV7-6 to TRBJ1-6; the D is unclear. The V end lost 4 bases, the J end lost 11 bases, and 12 bases lay between the germline ends. This CDR3 has 13 amino acids. CDR1 SGHVS and CDR2 FNYEAQ come from the germline V gene. For the CDR3, the DNA is TGTGCCAGCAGCTCTGAGGGATCGGCACCCCTCCACTTT. Encoded protein: CASSSEGSAPLHF.

The sample holds one count of this clonotype. The chain couples TRBV9 to TRBJ2-2; maybe TRBD2 (6 bases). The germline V and J ends were trimmed by 4 bases and 4 bases, with 11 bases remaining between them. From germline, CDR1 is SGDLS and CDR2 YYNGEE. The CDR3 sequence is 14 residues long. The CDR3 DNA reads TGTGCCAGCAGCCGGGACGGGAGCACCGGGGAGCTGTTTTTT. Translated: CASSRDGSTGELFF.

This clonotype was detected many times. The chain recombines TRBV2 with TRBJ2-1; 8 positions match TRBD1. Trimming removed 3 bases from V and 7 bases from J; junction bases left unmatched: 14. CDR1 SNHLY and CDR2 FYNNEI come from the germline V gene. This CDR3 contains 17 residues. For the CDR3, the DNA is TGTGCCAGCAGTGAGGAGGCGACAGGGGTTGTAATAAATGAGCAGTTCTTC. It encodes CASSEEATGVVINEQFF.

The rearrangement links TRBV24-1 to TRBJ2-1, with TRBD1 identical over 7 bases. Germline CDR1 and CDR2: KGHDR and SFDVKD. The CDR3 contains 17 residues. V was pared by 3 bases and J by 2 bases, with 9 bases of the junction left unmatched. Here the CDR3 reads CATSDATGDLTYNEQFF. The CDR3 DNA reads as TGTGCCACCAGTGATGCCACAGGGGATCTCACCTACAATGAGCAGTTCTTC.

The CDR3: CATSIDRVNYGYTF. In DNA form, the CDR3 reads TGTGCCACCAGCATCGACAGGGTTAACTATGGCTACACCTTC. The chain joins TRBV15 to TRBJ1-2; 7 nucleotides match TRBD1. This CDR3 contains 14 residues. The J segment lost 1 base and the V segment lost 4 bases, leaving 3 bases of the junction unmatched. Germline V gene sequence: CDR1 LNHNV, CDR2 YYDKDF (reference sequence).

The genes are TRBV20-1 and TRBJ2-7; 7 bases are a match to TRBD2. This CDR3 is 15 amino acids long. J was trimmed by 0 bases and V by 0 bases; bases with no gene match: 5. Germline assignment: CDR1 DFQATT and CDR2 SNEGSKA (reference sequence). The CDR3 bases are TGCAGTGCTAGAGAGGGAGGGGCCGCCTCCTACGAGCAGTACTTC. Translated: CSAREGGAASYEQYF.